The clone carrying this TCR beta chain has only a few counts. These data are taken from a study of T cell changes during pregnancy in multiple sclerosis. The CDR3 length is 15 residues. Germline V gives CDR1 MNHNS, CDR2 SASEGT. Trimming took 5 bases from V and 4 from J; bases not matched to a gene: 9. The protocol was immunoSEQ multiplex PCR, while the TCRdb copy is restricted to in-frame clones and leaves out a portion. Among approximately 33,000 clones, 85% to 90% were seen once, and the ten largest hold around 0.77%. The chain has TRBV6-1 and TRBJ1-2, with 8 bases that match TRBD1. The sample consisted of CD4+ T cells from peripheral blood mononuclear cells, taken in the first trimester of pregnancy. This sequence originates from a female donor in good health, enrolled as a control in a pregnancy study. The CDR3 loop reads CASSQGQDRGYGYTF. In nucleotides, the CDR3 is TGTGCCAGCAGTCAGGGACAGGATAGGGGCTATGGCTACACCTTC.